The rows below give T cell receptor beta chains drawn from one sample of a study of T cells in Graves' hyperthyroidism and ophthalmopathy. One entry per CDR3 protein, called by TCRdb with MiXCR from the multiplex PCR reads. This table has almost 600,000 distinct CDR3 sequences, roughly 50% appearing once. Sequencing was done on a sample of peripheral blood or thyroid tissue (not recorded which). The receptors shown here come from a woman aged 18-29 years with Graves' hyperthyroidism. CDR3s include the opening cysteine and the closing phenylalanine or tryptophan. The D gene is left open where the match is weak. Expanded clones get a size class; other rows say once, few or many, or leave the size out.

clone_size d_call j_call v_call cdr3_aa cdr3_nt
. . TRBJ2-1 TRBV12-1 CASSFARLAYNEQFF TGTGCCAGCAGCTTCGCGAGACTAGCGTACAATGAGCAGTTCTTC
few TRBD2 TRBJ2-7 TRBV20-1 CSAWTSGRGGYEQYF TGCAGTGCCTGGACTAGCGGGAGAGGGGGCTACGAGCAGTACTTC
once . TRBJ2-6 TRBV5-1 CASSGGQANVLTF TGCGCCAGCAGCGGGGGACAGGCCAACGTCCTGACTTTC
many . TRBJ1-1 TRBV6-5 CASSLGRGLNTEAFF TGTGCCAGCAGTTTAGGCAGGGGATTGAACACTGAAGCTTTCTTT
. . TRBJ2-7 TRBV18 CASPPGISYEQYF TGTGCCAGCCCACCCGGGATTTCCTACGAGCAGTACTTC
few . TRBJ2-2 TRBV4-2 CASSLATANTGELFF TGTGCCAGCAGCCTAGCGACAGCGAACACCGGGGAGCTGTTTTTT
. TRBD1 TRBJ2-7 TRBV19 CASQDRGDYEQYF TGTGCCAGTCAAGACAGGGGCGACTACGAGCAGTACTTC
. TRBD1 TRBJ2-6 TRBV29-1 CSVQGQGSGANVLTF TGCAGCGTGCAGGGACAGGGGTCTGGGGCCAACGTCCTGACTTTC
many . TRBJ1-5 TRBV2 CASSREQEFPQHF TGTGCCAGCAGCCGGGAACAAGAATTCCCCCAGCATTTT
. . TRBJ2-2 TRBV9 CASSPNVGRPLGELFF TGTGCCAGCAGCCCGAACGTGGGGCGGCCACTCGGGGAGCTGTTTTTT
once . TRBJ2-1 TRBV4-1 CASSQWVTPYNEQFF TGCGCCAGCAGCCAATGGGTCACCCCCTACAATGAGCAGTTCTTC
many . TRBJ1-3 TRBV7-9 CASSLWSGNTIYF TGTGCCAGCAGCTTATGGTCTGGAAACACCATATATTTT
many TRBD2 TRBJ2-2 TRBV4-3 CASRRAGDTGELFF TGCGCCAGCAGAAGAGCGGGAGACACCGGGGAGCTGTTTTTT
many TRBD1 TRBJ1-4 TRBV29-1 CSVEDPDREEKLFF TGCAGCGTTGAAGACCCGGACAGGGAGGAAAAACTGTTTTTT
. . TRBJ1-4 TRBV24-1 CATSGLQDTNEKLFF TGTGCCACCAGTGGTCTACAGGACACCAATGAAAAACTGTTTTTT
. . TRBJ1-1 TRBV29-1 CSVEVGGNTEAFF TGCAGCGTTGAAGTTGGAGGGAACACTGAAGCTTTCTTT
many . TRBJ1-2 TRBV19 CASSNGAHYGYTF TGTGCCAGTAGTAATGGGGCTCACTATGGCTACACCTTC
. TRBD2 TRBJ2-5 TRBV13 CASSQRTSGQETQYF TGTGCCAGCAGCCAGCGGACTAGCGGCCAAGAGACCCAGTACTTC
many . TRBJ2-2 TRBV2 CASRETRDTGELFF TGTGCCAGCAGGGAGACACGAGATACCGGGGAGCTGTTTTTT
once . TRBJ1-2 TRBV2 CASRRLAGGYTF TGTGCCAGCAGACGACTAGCGGGAGGCTACACCTTC
few TRBD1 TRBJ2-5 TRBV5-1 CASSELQGPQETQYF TGCGCCAGCAGCGAATTACAGGGGCCCCAAGAGACCCAGTACTTC
. . TRBJ2-1 TRBV29-1 CSVRTPLKNQFF TGCAGCGTCCGGACGCCCCTGAAGAATCAGTTCTTC
many . TRBJ1-3 TRBV9 CASSNPKPVTSGNTIYF TGTGCCAGCAGCAACCCAAAACCGGTGACGTCTGGAAACACCATATATTTT
many TRBD1 TRBJ1-5 TRBV29-1 CSVTTGEEGSQPQHF TGCAGCGTTACGACAGGGGAGGAGGGTAGTCAGCCCCAGCATTTT
. . TRBJ2-5 TRBV10-2 CASSESVDVKTQYF TGCGCCAGCAGTGAGTCTGTAGATGTAAAGACCCAGTACTTC
many . TRBJ1-1 TRBV9 CASSVAQDPLRTEAFF TGTGCCAGCAGCGTAGCACAGGACCCCCTGAGAACTGAAGCTTTCTTT
few . TRBJ2-3 TRBV7-6 CASSLGGPRSDTQYF TGTGCCAGCAGCTTAGGGGGGCCCCGTTCAGATACGCAGTATTTT
many . TRBJ2-7 TRBV11-3 CASSLDKRGHSHEQYF TGTGCCAGCAGCTTAGATAAGCGGGGACACTCTCACGAGCAGTACTTC
. . TRBJ2-7 TRBV20-1 CSARVPLVSEQYF TGCAGTGCTAGAGTCCCGCTAGTCTCCGAGCAGTACTTC
many . TRBJ2-6 TRBV7-9 CASSSGSGANVLTF TGTGCCAGCAGCTCAGGGTCTGGGGCCAACGTCCTGACTTTC